This T cell receptor (beta chain) was sequenced during a study of blood T cell repertoires in COVID-19. Study information: COVID-19 samples, acute and convalescent, were from the United States, Italy and Spain. From T cells, B-cell-depleted T cells, or PBMCs came the material, which was cDNA or gDNA.

The CDR3 length is 14 residues. Germline V gene lookup returns CDR1 LGHDT and CDR2 YNNKEL (reference sequence). The junction had 5 bases not matched to a gene; V was cut back by 5 bases and J by 6 bases. Original data processing: Estimation of nucleated cell counts relied on the amplification of reference gene primers. Sequencing was performed with immunoSEQ multiplex PCR; in TCRdb, only in-frame clones are kept and a portion is missing. That table is the source of V, J and clone size, and D and trimming were worked out from the DNA. The sample records some 69,000 clones, roughly 85% being singletons.

Sequencing was done on a sample of peripheral blood. The TCR originated in a woman in her sixties or seventies with acute or convalescent COVID-19. V gene TRBV3-1 (or the pseudogene TRBV3-2) combines with J gene TRBJ1-5, with 9 bases aligning to TRBD1. The DNA of the CDR3 is TGTGCCAGCAGCTTGCGGACAGGGGTTCAGCCCCAGCATTTT. Its protein product is CASSLRTGVQPQHF.